This is a list of T cell receptor beta chains from one sample in a study of blood T cell repertoires in COVID-19. Profiling relied on immunoSEQ multiplex PCR, and the TCRdb table lists in-frame clones only, not all of them. Of fewer than 120,000 clones in the sample, about 80% were seen once. Sequenced input: peripheral blood. The origin of the receptors is a woman older than 75 with acute or convalescent COVID-19. Both conserved end residues are part of each CDR3. The D gene is left open where the match is weak. Only some rows state a clone size, as once, few, many or a class for expanded clones.

>TRBV5-4|few|TRBD2|TRBJ2-5
TGTGCCAGCAGTCGCCGGACTAGCGGGGAAGAGACCCAGTACTTC
CASSRRTSGEETQYF
>TRBV11-2|NA|TRBD1|TRBJ2-2
TGTGCCAGCAGCTTAGGACAGGGAGTCACCGGGGAGCTGTTTTTT
CASSLGQGVTGELFF
>TRBV19|NA|NA|TRBJ2-1
TGTGCCAGTAGTATTCGACAGAAAAAGGCCAATGAGCAGTTCTTC
CASSIRQKKANEQFF
>TRBV7-3|few|TRBD2|TRBJ2-5
TGTGCCAGCAGCTTAGGAGCTAGCGGGGGGCAAGAGACCCAGTACTTC
CASSLGASGGQETQYF
>TRBV19|NA|TRBD1|TRBJ1-5
TGTGCCAGTAGTATAGCGGACAGGGTGGGCAATCAGCCCCAGCATTTT
CASSIADRVGNQPQHF
>TRBV19|NA|NA|TRBJ1-6
TGTGCCAGTAGTCTCCTTCAGGATTATAATTCACCCCTCCACTTT
CASSLLQDYNSPLHF
>TRBV19|NA|TRBD1|TRBJ1-5
TGTGCCAGTAGTGGGACAGGACGGGATAGCAATCAGCCCCAGCATTTT
CASSGTGRDSNQPQHF
>TRBV4-2|NA|TRBD1|TRBJ2-5
TGTGCCAGCAGCCAAGGGACAGGCTGGGAGACCCAGTACTTC
CASSQGTGWETQYF
>TRBV10-3|NA|TRBD1|TRBJ2-3
TGTGCCATCAGCCCGGCCCAGGGGGACGCAGATACGCAGTATTTT
CAISPAQGDADTQYF
>TRBV19|NA|TRBD1|TRBJ2-7
TGTGCCAGTAGTAACTGGGGACAGGGGGTCCACGAGCAGTACTTC
CASSNWGQGVHEQYF
>TRBV28|NA|NA|TRBJ1-6
TGTGCCAGCAGCCCGACAGGTTATTTTGTTGTGTCGAATTCACCCCTCCACTTT
CASSPTGYFVVSNSPLHF
>TRBV6-5|many|NA|TRBJ1-3
TGTGCCAGCAGTTACTCGGCAGTCTCTGGAAACACCATATATTTT
CASSYSAVSGNTIYF
>TRBV28|NA|NA|TRBJ1-1
TGTGCCGGTGGACTCGGGTACACTGAAGCTTTCTTT
CAGGLGYTEAFF
>TRBV4-3|NA|TRBD1|TRBJ1-5
TGCGCCAGCAGCCAAGATACAGGGGTCTACAATCAGCCCCAGCATTTT
CASSQDTGVYNQPQHF
>TRBV6-2/TRBV6-3|NA|TRBD1|TRBJ2-3
TGTGCCAGCAGTCTGGAGACAGGGGTAAATACGCAGTATTTT
CASSLETGVNTQYF
>TRBV6-6|once|NA|TRBJ1-1
TGTGCCAGCAGTCCCTCCGGGGGAGTCACTGAAGCTTTCTTT
CASSPSGGVTEAFF
>TRBV19|NA|NA|TRBJ2-5
TGTGCCAGTAGTATCGGACGGGATGAGACCCAGTACTTC
CASSIGRDETQYF
>TRBV5-6|NA|TRBD1|TRBJ1-6
TGTGCCAGCAGCACGGGACAGGTGAATTCACCCCTCCACTTT
CASSTGQVNSPLHF
>TRBV2|NA|TRBD2|TRBJ2-1
TGTGCCAGCAGGCAGACTAGCTCATACAATGAGCAGTTCTTC
CASRQTSSYNEQFF
>TRBV7-2|NA|NA|TRBJ1-5
TGTGCCAGCAGCTTAACACAGGTGGAGCCCCAGCATTTT
CASSLTQVEPQHF
>TRBV7-9|NA|NA|TRBJ1-4
TGTGCCAGCAGCTTTTCCGGTACAGTCGCAACTAATGAAAAACTGTTTTTT
CASSFSGTVATNEKLFF
>TRBV4-3|NA|NA|TRBJ1-2
TGCGCCAGCAGCCAAGACAGGGGAAGTTACTATGGCTACACCTTC
CASSQDRGSYYGYTF
>TRBV27|NA|NA|TRBJ1-2
TGTGCCAGCAGTTTACGGGCCGGGAGTGCCTATGGCTACACCTTC
CASSLRAGSAYGYTF
>TRBV7-2|NA|NA|TRBJ1-2
TGTGCCAGCAGCTCAGGGAACTTTAACTATGGCTACACCTTC
CASSSGNFNYGYTF
>TRBV3-1/TRBV3-2|once|TRBD1|TRBJ2-5
TGTGCCAGCAGCCCCAGGGGGCTGGTTGAGACCCAGTACTTC
CASSPRGLVETQYF
>TRBV7-3|NA|NA|TRBJ2-7
TGTGCCAGCAGCTTAAGTGCGAACCCAGGGGGGATCTACGAGCAGTACTTC
CASSLSANPGGIYEQYF
>TRBV7-2|NA|NA|TRBJ1-6
TGTGCCAGCAGCTTAGTGGCGGGTCCCGAGAAGCTGCTCCACTTT
CASSLVAGPEKLLHF
>TRBV30|once|NA|TRBJ1-6
TGTGCCTGGAGTGCTTCGGGTATTAACTCACCCCTCCACTTT
CAWSASGINSPLHF
>TRBV2|NA|TRBD2|TRBJ2-7
TGTGCCAGCACTGGCGGGAGGGCCCACGAGCAGTACTTC
CASTGGRAHEQYF
>TRBV7-8|NA|TRBD1|TRBJ1-1
TGTGCCAGCAGCTTAGCGGGCAGGGGGCACACTGAAGCTTTCTTT
CASSLAGRGHTEAFF
>TRBV6-6|NA|TRBD2|TRBJ2-5
TGTGCCAGCAGTCGAGTGGGGACTAGCGGGGTTCAAGAGACCCAGTACTTC
CASSRVGTSGVQETQYF
>TRBV4-1|NA|TRBD1|TRBJ1-4
TGCGCCAGCAGCCAAGATCCCGGACAGGGTGAAAAACTGTTTTTT
CASSQDPGQGEKLFF
>TRBV2|NA|TRBD2|TRBJ2-5
TGTGCCAGCAGTGATGGGGTTAGCGGGGGGGCCGAGACCCAGTACTTC
CASSDGVSGGAETQYF
>TRBV6-6|NA|NA|TRBJ1-1
TGTGCCAGCAGGAACTCGGGCACTGAAGCTTTCTTT
CASRNSGTEAFF
>TRBV5-6|NA|NA|TRBJ2-7
TGTGCCAGCAGCTTGGCAAGGGGCTACGAGCAGTACTTC
CASSLARGYEQYF
>TRBV19|few|TRBD2|TRBJ2-7
TGTGCCAGTAGTGCGTCGAGCGGGGATAGCTCCTACGAGCAGTACTTC
CASSASSGDSSYEQYF
>TRBV4-2|NA|NA|TRBJ1-3
TGTGCCAGCAGCCCGGACGGCGGGGGAGCTGGAAACACCATATATTTT
CASSPDGGGAGNTIYF
>TRBV7-2|NA|NA|TRBJ2-2
TGTGCCAGCAGCCCCGCTAGCGCGGGGGAGCTGTTTTTT
CASSPASAGELFF
>TRBV7-8|NA|TRBD1|TRBJ1-1
TGTGCCAGCAGCCCTAGGGACAGGGGGCGAATGATGAACACTGAAGCTTTCTTT
CASSPRDRGRMMNTEAFF
>TRBV19|NA|TRBD1|TRBJ2-5
TGTGCCAGTAGTATCGGGCAGGGGGATGAAGAGACCCAGTACTTC
CASSIGQGDEETQYF
>TRBV5-1|NA|TRBD2|TRBJ2-5
TGCGCCAGCAGCTCGCTCACTAGCGGCCCACAAGAGACCCAGTACTTC
CASSSLTSGPQETQYF
>TRBV4-2|NA|NA|TRBJ2-7
TGTGCCAGCAGCCCCATTGCTACCACCTACGAGCAGTACTTC
CASSPIATTYEQYF
>TRBV30|NA|TRBD1|TRBJ1-5
TGTGCCTGGGGCCAGGGGGCCGATGGCAATCAGCCCCAGCATTTT
CAWGQGADGNQPQHF
>TRBV3-1/TRBV3-2|NA|NA|TRBJ1-1
TGTGCCAGCAGTCATCGACAGGAACAGGCTTTCTTT
CASSHRQEQAFF
>TRBV7-9|NA|NA|TRBJ2-3
TGTGCCAGCAGCTTAGCGGAGACAGCACGAGACACAGATACGCAGTATTTT
CASSLAETARDTDTQYF